The 28 T cell receptor beta chains given below trace back to one sample, sequenced in a study of blood T cell repertoires in COVID-19. Clones were sequenced by immunoSEQ multiplex PCR, and TCRdb holds only the in-frame ones, with some missing. Here the sample spans under 250,000 clones, 70% to 90% being singletons. Sample: peripheral blood. All receptors derive from a human donor in a cohort sampled during active COVID-19.

The rearrangement joins TRBV20-1 to TRBJ2-5; D uncertain. Trimming took off 6 bases at V and 5 bases at J, with 7 bases between the two ends. This CDR3 comprises 10 residues. The germline gives CDR1 DFQATT, CDR2 SNEGSKA (reference sequence). This chain's CDR3 is CSAPLETQYF. DNA for the CDR3: TGCAGTGCCCCCCTGGAGACCCAGTACTTC.

This clone came up once. The chain carries TRBV19 and TRBJ1-2, with 7 bases aligning to TRBD1. The CDR3 covers 13 residues. Germline lookup yields CDR1 LNHDA and CDR2 SQIVND (reference sequence). Trimming at V came to 10 bases and at J to 5 bases, leaving 10 bases not matched to a gene. CDR3 DNA: TGTGCCACCACCGGAGGGGGCTTTTATGGCTACACCTTC. It translates to CATTGGGFYGYTF.

V gene TRBV5-5 combines with J gene TRBJ1-5, with TRBD1 matching 8 bases. Germline-derived CDR1 and CDR2 are SGHKS and YYEKEE (reference sequence). V lost 5 bases to trimming and J lost 2 bases; unmatched junction nucleotides: 6. The CDR3 has 15 amino acids. CDR3 nucleotide sequence: TGTGCCAGCAGGGACAGGGTTGGGGGCAATCAGCCCCAGCATTTT. This codes for CASRDRVGGNQPQHF.

The J gene is TRBJ1-2, the V gene TRBV7-2, with TRBD1 matching 7 bases. The germline CDR1 and CDR2 sequences are SGHTA and FQGNSA. V shed 5 bases, J shed 4 bases, and the junction held 10 bases outside the gene matches. This CDR3 region has 15 residues. The DNA for the CDR3 is TGTGCCAGCAGCACCATCTCCGGGACAGTCTATGGCTACACCTTC. Translated, it gives CASSTISGTVYGYTF.

V usage is TRBV10-3 and J usage is TRBJ1-4; D possibly corresponds to TRBD1 (5 bases). Germline V gives CDR1 ENHRY, CDR2 SYGVKD. Trimming removed 3 bases at V and 6 bases at J, with 14 bases between. This CDR3 spans 15 amino acids. This CDR3 reads CAISEIWGGDEKLFF. The CDR3, as DNA: TGTGCCATCAGTGAAATTTGGGGGGGGGATGAAAAACTGTTTTTT.

The chain recombines TRBV4-2 with TRBJ1-2; 11 nucleotides align to TRBD1. Trimming at V came to 6 bases and at J to 2 bases, leaving 2 bases not matched to a gene. Germline V gene data show CDR1 as LGHNA and CDR2 as YNFKEQ. The CDR3 spans 14 residues. CDR3 region: CASRDRGQNYGYTF. The CDR3 coding sequence is TGTGCCAGCAGGGACAGGGGGCAGAACTATGGCTACACCTTC.

The chain combines TRBV11-2 with TRBJ1-2; TRBD1 might be the D (6 bases). The germline V gene encodes CDR1 SGHAT and CDR2 FQNNGV. The CDR3 runs 14 residues. V was trimmed by 1 base and J by 7 bases, leaving 13 bases between them. The chain's CDR3 is CASSLAGGASGYTF. The CDR3 coding sequence is TGTGCCAGCAGCTTAGCGGGGGGCGCAAGTGGCTACACCTTC.

V usage is TRBV5-1 and J usage is TRBJ2-5, with 8 bases identical to TRBD1. The V gene's germline CDR1 is SGHRS and CDR2 YFSETQ. The V gene end was trimmed by 5 bases and the J gene end by 2 bases; junction bases not matched to a gene: 5. There are 14 residues in the CDR3. The CDR3 loop is CASRLQGEQETQYF. Written as DNA, the CDR3 is TGCGCCAGCAGGCTACAGGGGGAACAAGAGACCCAGTACTTC.

The chain is built from TRBV11-2 and TRBJ2-1; 8 positions match TRBD1. Per germline, CDR1 SGHAT and CDR2 FQNNGV. The CDR3 totals 15 residues. V gave up 5 bases and J gave up 12 bases; unmatched junction bases: 15. In nucleotides, the CDR3 is TGTGCCAGCAGCCCCCTCCGGCCGGGGACAGGAAGGCAGTTCTTC. As protein: CASSPLRPGTGRQFF.

V and J are TRBV30 and TRBJ1-6; D is uncertain. Germline lookup yields CDR1 GTSNPN and CDR2 SVGIG (reference sequence). The CDR3 runs 14 residues. The ends were cut back, 3 bases at V and 0 bases at J, with 6 bases in the middle. CDR3 loop: CAWRGSSYNSPLHF. CDR3 in DNA: TGTGCCTGGAGGGGCAGCTCCTATAATTCACCCCTCCACTTT.

This clone was recorded a few times. J is TRBJ1-6 and V is TRBV5-4, with D hard to call. Trimming stripped 2 bases from V and 10 bases from J, with 10 bases between. In germline, CDR1 is SGHNT, CDR2 YYREEE (reference sequence). The CDR3 covers 13 residues. The CDR3 region is CASSLRGNSPLHF. The CDR3 DNA reads as TGTGCCAGCAGCTTACGAGGGAACTCACCCCTCCACTTT.

The chain couples TRBV7-9 to TRBJ1-1; 12 bases agree with TRBD1. This CDR3 spans 15 amino acids. CDR1 and CDR2 (germline): SEHNR, FQNEAQ (reference sequence). J was trimmed by 6 bases and V by 4 bases; bases with no gene match: 6. As DNA, the CDR3 is TGTGCCAGCAGCTCTCCGGGACAGGGGGCGTCTGAAGCTTTCTTT. As protein: CASSSPGQGASEAFF.

The rearrangement joins TRBV5-6 to TRBJ2-5; 8 positions match TRBD1. The V segment lost 2 bases and the J segment 3 bases; nucleotides outside the gene matches: 3. The germline CDR1 and CDR2 sequences are SGHDT and YYEEEE. This CDR3 region has 14 residues. The CDR3 DNA reads as TGTGCCAGCAGCTTACAGGGGGTTGAAGAGACCCAGTACTTC. Its protein product is CASSLQGVEETQYF.

The chain is built from TRBV15 and TRBJ2-7, with TRBD2 matching 7 bases. Trimming removed 6 bases from V and 1 base from J; junction bases left unmatched: 6. The length of the CDR3 is 14 residues. Per the germline V gene, CDR1 is LNHNV and CDR2 is YYDKDF (reference sequence). This CDR3 is CATRREGQSYEQYF. The CDR3 nucleotides are TGTGCCACCAGAAGGGAGGGGCAGTCCTACGAGCAGTACTTC.

The chain has TRBV6-5 and TRBJ2-7; 8 nucleotides line up with TRBD2. V lost 2 bases and J lost 6; bases outside the gene matches: 6. CDR1 is MNHEY and CDR2 is SVGAGI in the germline V gene. CDR3 size: 14 residues. CDR3 nucleotides: TGTGCCAGCAGTTACAGCGGGAGTGGAGGCGAGCAGTACTTC. Translation gives CASSYSGSGGEQYF.

The genes are TRBV12-5 and TRBJ2-1; no clear D gene. The CDR3 runs to 13 residues. Trimming removed 7 bases from V and 0 bases from J, with 7 bases in between. Germline lookup yields CDR1 LGHNT and CDR2 FRNRAP. The CDR3 is CASAWSSYNEQFF. Here the CDR3 DNA reads TGTGCTAGTGCCTGGAGCTCCTACAATGAGCAGTTCTTC.

This clone was observed once. The chain has TRBV28 and TRBJ1-2; D possibly corresponds to TRBD1 (6 bases). Trimming pared 3 bases from V and 4 bases from J, leaving 15 bases between. The CDR3 contains 15 residues. Germline V gene sequence: CDR1 MDHEN, CDR2 SYDVKM. The DNA for the CDR3 is TGTGCCAGCAGTTTTAGCAGGGGCGACATCTATGGCTACACCTTC. This translates into CASSFSRGDIYGYTF.

The rearrangement uses TRBV7-2 and TRBJ2-1; 10 bases align to TRBD2. V lost 1 base and J lost 7; bases outside the gene matches: 10. Germline lookup yields CDR1 SGHTA and CDR2 FQGNSA. This CDR3 has 17 residues. This CDR3 reads CASSLVRPQLAGNEQFF. Here the CDR3 DNA reads TGTGCCAGCAGCTTAGTGCGCCCCCAACTAGCGGGGAATGAGCAGTTCTTC.

V gene TRBV5-4 combines with J gene TRBJ2-5; 8 nucleotides agree with TRBD1. Trimming at V came to 2 bases and at J to 4 bases, leaving 4 bases not matched to a gene. The CDR3 is made up of 14 amino acids. Germline V lookup: CDR1 SGHNT, CDR2 YYREEE (reference sequence). The CDR3 is CASSFGQGGETQYF. In DNA form, the CDR3 reads TGTGCCAGCAGCTTCGGACAGGGAGGAGAGACCCAGTACTTC.

The gene calls are TRBV5-1 and TRBJ1-3; 10 bases fit TRBD1. From germline, CDR1 is SGHRS and CDR2 YFSETQ. Losses at the gene ends were 5 bases for V and 2 bases for J; bases not matched to a gene: 13. The CDR3 has 18 residues. CDR3: CASRGRSTGTGAGNTIYF. The CDR3 bases are TGCGCCAGCAGAGGACGGTCAACCGGGACAGGGGCTGGAAACACCATATATTTT.

The chain recombines TRBV5-4 with TRBJ2-6; 7 bases fit TRBD1. V lost 8 bases and J lost 4; bases outside the gene matches: 3. CDR1 is SGHNT and CDR2 is YYREEE in the germline V gene (reference sequence). This CDR3 is 13 amino acids long. CDR3 nucleotide sequence: TGTGCCAGTACAGGGGTCGGGGCCAACGTCCTGACTTTC. Amino acid sequence: CASTGVGANVLTF.

This chain links TRBV9 with TRBJ2-1; TRBD1 is a possible D gene (5 bases). V lost 0 bases to trimming and J lost 5 bases, with 9 bases between them. Germline V CDR1 and CDR2: SGDLS, YYNGEE. The CDR3 runs 14 residues. CDR3 sequence reads: CASSVVSRDNEQFF. The CDR3, as DNA: TGTGCCAGCAGCGTAGTAAGCAGGGACAATGAGCAGTTCTTC.

The chain uses TRBV3-1 (or the pseudogene TRBV3-2) and TRBJ2-7; TRBD2 matches 8 bases. The J segment lost 4 bases and the V segment lost 4 bases, leaving 12 bases of the junction unmatched. CDR3 length equals 16 residues. Germline CDR1 reads LGHDT; CDR2 reads YNNKEL (reference sequence). CDR3 nucleotides: TGTGCCAGCAGCCCATATTCGGGAGGGAGGCCTTACGAGCAGTACTTC. Amino acid sequence: CASSPYSGGRPYEQYF.

This clone has just a few counts. The chain uses TRBV2 and TRBJ2-7; possibly TRBD2 for D (6 bases). The ends were cut back, 8 bases at V and 2 bases at J, with 16 bases in the middle. This CDR3 has 14 residues. CDR1 and CDR2 from the germline V gene are SNHLY and FYNNEI. The CDR3: CASRHRGGTYEQYF. The CDR3 DNA sequence: TGTGCCAGCCGCCACCGGGGAGGCACCTACGAGCAGTACTTC.

The chain recombines TRBV7-2 with TRBJ1-4, with 8 bases matching TRBD1. The ends lost 5 bases at V and 2 bases at J; junction bases unmatched: 4. CDR3 length: 15 amino acids. Germline lookup yields CDR1 SGHTA and CDR2 FQGNSA. In DNA, the CDR3 is TGTGCCAGCAGCGCCCAGGGGGCGACTAATGAAAAACTGTTTTTT. It is translated as CASSAQGATNEKLFF.

V gene TRBV3-1 (or the pseudogene TRBV3-2) combines with J gene TRBJ2-1, with unresolved D. Deletions cut 4 bases from V and 8 bases from J, with 12 bases between. CDR3 length: 13 amino acids. The germline CDR1 and CDR2 sequences are LGHDT and YNNKEL (reference sequence). The CDR3 sequence: CASSLRGLDEQFF. The CDR3 DNA reads as TGTGCCAGCAGCCTAAGAGGCCTAGATGAGCAGTTCTTC.

The chain joins TRBV3-1 (or the pseudogene TRBV3-2) to TRBJ2-7; 7 bases align to TRBD2. After removal of 6 bases from V and 2 bases from J, the junction contained 7 bases not matched to a gene. The CDR3 contains 14 residues. Germline values: CDR1 LGHDT, CDR2 YNNKEL (reference sequence). CDR3 in DNA: TGTGCCAGCAGTTCCGGGACTAAAGCCTACGAGCAGTACTTC. Protein product: CASSSGTKAYEQYF.

This chain connects TRBV28 to TRBJ1-1; a possible D gene is TRBD1 (5 bases). CDR3 length equals 16 residues. V gave up 1 base and J gave up 1 base, with 13 bases separating them. The germline V gene encodes CDR1 MDHEN and CDR2 SYDVKM. The CDR3 DNA is TGTGCCAGCAGTTTATCTCGGGGGATTGCGAACACTGAAGCTTTCTTT. Its translation is CASSLSRGIANTEAFF.